This TCR beta chain was identified in a study of beta chain features in type 1 diabetes. Findings of the study overall: Type 1 diabetes patients had TCRB CDR3s that were shorter (moderately but significantly so) in all four CD4+ subsets.

cDNA synthesis used the whole RNA isolate, giving expressed TCRB sequences. Clones were sequenced by immunoSEQ multiplex PCR, and TCRdb holds only the in-frame ones, with some missing. This table holds fewer than 400,000 clones, around 9% found once. Every donor provided one heparinised blood draw, which averaged about 120 mL. Cell sorting via CD45RO/CCR7/CD25/CD127/CD95/CD27 was performed to obtain CD4+ naive, central memory, regulatory and stem cell-like memory cells. Germline CDR1 reads SGHVS; CDR2 reads FQNEAQ. The V end was cut by 0 bases, the J end by 6 bases, with 13 bases between. CDR3 length equals 15 residues. Turning to this clone: Its antigen is still unknown.

This clonotype was sampled from a young man with type 1 diabetes. Sequenced material: central memory CD4+ T cells from blood. This chain uses TRBV7-8 with TRBJ2-3; D is possibly TRBD1 or TRBD2 (6 bases each). The CDR3 sequence: CASSLAQRRGDTQYF. CDR3 DNA sequence: TGTGCCAGCAGCTTAGCGCAGCGGAGGGGGGATACGCAGTATTTT.